These T cell receptor beta chains were read from a single sample in a study of regulatory T cells in long-lasting Graves disease. Via MiXCR, TCRdb re-called the multiplex PCR reads, giving one row per CDR3 protein. The sample holds around 420,000 distinct CDR3 sequences, around 16% seen once. The specimen was peripheral blood mononuclear cells (PBMCs), collected at new diagnosis, from a patient treated with antithyroid drugs. These receptors all stem from a female donor with Graves disease. CDR3s include the opening cysteine and the closing phenylalanine or tryptophan. Fields, in order: clone size, V gene, D gene, J gene, CDR3 DNA, CDR3 protein. D genes are given only for firm matches. Part of the rows lack a size; the others show once, few, many or a class for expanded clones.

size: once; V: TRBV28; D: TRBD2; J: TRBJ2-1; DNA: TGTGCCAGCAGTTTTCAAGCGGGAGGGGATGAGCAGTTCTTC; CDR3: CASSFQAGGDEQFF
size: many; V: TRBV7-9; D: TRBD1; J: TRBJ1-4; DNA: TGTGCCAGCAGCTTAGTTCCCGGGACAGGGGGAGAAAAACTGTTTTTT; CDR3: CASSLVPGTGGEKLFF
size: NA; V: TRBV14; D: TRBD1; J: TRBJ1-2; DNA: TGTGCCAGCAGCATGGGACAGAACTATGGCTACACCTTC; CDR3: CASSMGQNYGYTF
size: many; V: TRBV20-1; D: TRBD2; J: TRBJ2-7; DNA: TGCAGTGCTACCCCGGGGGGGCCAGTCTACGAGCAGTACTTC; CDR3: CSATPGGPVYEQYF
size: many; V: TRBV5-1; D: TRBD2; J: TRBJ2-1; DNA: TGCGCCAGCAGCTTGTGGGGGACTAGCGAAGACAATGAGCAGTTCTTC; CDR3: CASSLWGTSEDNEQFF
size: many; V: TRBV5-1; D: TRBD1; J: TRBJ1-1; DNA: TGCGCCAGCAGCCCGGGACAGGGAGGTGATGAAGCTTTCTTT; CDR3: CASSPGQGGDEAFF
size: many; V: TRBV2; D: NA; J: TRBJ2-7; DNA: TGTGCCAGCAGGTCCGCGGGGTCCTACGAGCAGTACTTC; CDR3: CASRSAGSYEQYF
size: NA; V: TRBV11-1; D: TRBD1; J: TRBJ2-7; DNA: TGTGCCAGCAGCGAAAGGGACAGGGGGGACGAGCAGTACTTC; CDR3: CASSERDRGDEQYF
size: NA; V: TRBV10-3; D: NA; J: TRBJ2-3; DNA: TGTGCCATCAGTGAGTCGATGGGACCAGATACGCAGTATTTT; CDR3: CAISESMGPDTQYF
size: many; V: TRBV3-1; D: TRBD2; J: TRBJ2-1; DNA: TGTGCCAGCACCGGGACTAGCGGGACTAACAATGAGCAGTTCTTC; CDR3: CASTGTSGTNNEQFF
size: NA; V: TRBV7-9; D: TRBD1; J: TRBJ1-6; DNA: TGTGCCAGCACACTAGAAAGGACAGGGGGTTCACCCCTCCACTTT; CDR3: CASTLERTGGSPLHF
size: many; V: TRBV7-3; D: TRBD2; J: TRBJ2-1; DNA: TGTGCCAGCAGCCCTCTGGTAGCGGGACCCAGCTCCTACAATGAGCAGTTCTTC; CDR3: CASSPLVAGPSSYNEQFF
size: many; V: TRBV28; D: NA; J: TRBJ2-3; DNA: TGTGCCAGCAGTTCCTCTAGGTATACGCAGTATTTT; CDR3: CASSSSRYTQYF
size: many; V: TRBV20-1; D: NA; J: TRBJ1-5; DNA: TGCAGTGCCTCTTACGGGGCCCGGAGCAATCAGCCCCAGCATTTT; CDR3: CSASYGARSNQPQHF